A single sample is the source of the 15 T cell receptor beta chains below, sequenced in a study of cytomegalovirus exposure and HLA in healthy donors. 13 Jbeta primers and 60 Vbeta primers were used for the PCR. Profiling relied on immunoSEQ multiplex PCR, and the TCRdb table lists in-frame clones only, not all of them. The sample holds around 140,000 clones, about 82% seen once. The sequencing sample was made of PBMCs. The receptors shown here come from a female donor in good health and CMV-seropositive.

This chain joins TRBV2 and TRBJ2-7, with 8 bases matching TRBD2. This CDR3 is 14 amino acids long. V shed 4 bases and J 4 bases; nucleotides not matched to a gene: 6. Germline values: CDR1 SNHLY, CDR2 FYNNEI. The CDR3 nucleotides are TGTGCCAGCAGTGCCGGAGCGGGGGCGTACGAGCAGTACTTC. Amino acid sequence: CASSAGAGAYEQYF.

The rearrangement uses TRBV7-7 and TRBJ2-5; the D gene is possibly TRBD1 (5 bases). The CDR3 runs to 13 residues. Trimming left V 4 bases short and J 3 bases short, with 9 bases between. Germline-derived CDR1 and CDR2 are SSHAT and FNYEAQ (reference sequence). The CDR3: CASSYSGKETQYF. CDR3 in DNA: TGTGCCAGCAGCTACTCAGGGAAAGAGACCCAGTACTTC.

The J gene is TRBJ1-1, the V gene TRBV5-1; perhaps TRBD1 as D (5 bases). Trimming stripped 4 bases from V and 1 base from J, with 20 bases between. CDR1 and CDR2 from the germline V gene are SGHRS and YFSETQ. This CDR3 comprises 17 residues. DNA for the CDR3: TGCGCCAGCAGCGCGACGCCGGGGGGATATGGGAACACTGAAGCTTTCTTT. Translation gives CASSATPGGYGNTEAFF.

This chain uses TRBV7-9 with TRBJ2-7; no clear D. The length of the CDR3 is 13 residues. CDR1 SEHNR and CDR2 FQNEAQ come from the germline V gene (reference sequence). The V gene lost 4 bases and the J gene lost 5 bases, with 12 bases spanning the gap. The CDR3 DNA reads TGTGCCAGCAGCTCCACCCCCTCTAACGAGCAGTACTTC. This sequence encodes CASSSTPSNEQYF.

Worth noting for this clone: The germline gene is not matched at one end of the junction; a read error may be the cause. The chain links TRBV30 to TRBJ1-2, with TRBD1 matching 9 bases. The CDR3 spans 14 residues. Germline V gene sequence: CDR1 GTSNPN, CDR2 SVGIG (reference sequence). The CDR3 nucleotides read TGTGCCTGGAGTGTACCGACAGGGGGAGATGGCTACCCCTTC. It codes for CAWSVPTGGDGYPF.

V usage is TRBV11-3 and J usage is TRBJ2-1; 10 nucleotides line up with TRBD2. The V segment lost 6 bases and the J segment 5 bases; nucleotides outside the gene matches: 7. CDR1 is SGHNT and CDR2 is YENEEA in the germline V gene. This CDR3 comprises 15 residues. CDR3 in amino acids: CASSTGTSEHNEQFF. In DNA, the CDR3 is TGTGCCAGCAGTACCGGGACTAGCGAACACAATGAGCAGTTCTTC.

This rearrangement joins TRBV21-1 to TRBJ2-7; TRBD2 is the table's D call and was not checked against the DNA. TRBV21-1 is a pseudogene locus. The CDR3 runs to 17 residues. CDR3 sequence (DNA): TGTGCCAGCAGCGTCCGCCCTCTAGCGGGAGACGCCTACGAGCAGTACTTC. It codes for CASSVRPLAGDAYEQYF.

The V and J genes are TRBV6-6 and TRBJ2-2; D possibly corresponds to TRBD1 (6 bases). The V end was cut by 7 bases, the J end by 4 bases, with 13 bases between. Germline V gives CDR1 MNHNY, CDR2 SVGAGI (reference sequence). This CDR3 spans 14 amino acids. In DNA form, the CDR3 reads TGTGCCAGCAAAGACAGGTTGGGCACCGGGGAGCTGTTTTTT. This encodes CASKDRLGTGELFF.

The chain employs TRBV6-6 and TRBJ2-3; 12 bases align to TRBD2. The CDR3 consists of 16 residues. With 4 bases clipped from V and 8 bases from J, the junction kept 10 bases outside the gene matches. Germline CDR1 and CDR2: MNHNY and SVGAGI (reference sequence). CDR3 in amino acids: CASSLGLAGGRGTQYF. CDR3 bases: TGTGCCAGCAGTTTAGGCCTAGCGGGGGGGCGTGGTACGCAGTATTTT.

The chain has TRBV28 and TRBJ2-7; 11 bases fit TRBD1. Trimming took 5 bases from V and 3 from J; bases not matched to a gene: 6. The CDR3 contains 15 residues. Germline CDR1 reads MDHEN; CDR2 reads SYDVKM. CDR3 protein: CASSPRTGGGYEQYF. The CDR3, as DNA: TGTGCCAGCAGTCCAAGGACAGGGGGCGGCTACGAGCAGTACTTC. Together with reference TRBV28 and TRBJ2-7, the CDR3 gives the full variable domain: DVKVTQSSRYLVKRTGEKVFLECVQDMDHENMFWYRQDPGLGLRLIYFSYDVKMKEKGDIPEGYSVSREKKERFSLILESASTNQTSMYLCASSPRTGGGYEQYFGPGTRLTVT.

Regarding this clone: The CDR3 carries no conserved terminal phenylalanine or tryptophan, so it likely arises from a read error. No DNA is shown, since the ends of the CDR3 on it are uncertain; the CDR3 is the one TCRdb lists. This rearrangement joins TRBV6-1 to TRBJ1-2. Germline V lookup: CDR1 MNHNS, CDR2 SASEGT. The CDR3 is made up of 11 amino acids, end residues included. CDR3 protein: CASSENSLRRL.

The J gene is TRBJ2-7, the V gene TRBV7-2; 10 bases match TRBD2. There are 15 residues in the CDR3. The junction had 7 bases not matched to a gene; V was cut back by 5 bases and J by 3 bases. Germline V gene lookup returns CDR1 SGHTA and CDR2 FQGNSA. The CDR3 reads CASSATSGVIYEQYF. CDR3 nucleotide sequence: TGTGCCAGCAGCGCAACTAGCGGGGTAATCTACGAGCAGTACTTC.

This chain joins TRBV10-3 and TRBJ2-3; TRBD2 aligns across 7 bases. J gave up 2 bases and V 2 bases, and 10 bases lay outside the gene matches. Germline V gene sequence: CDR1 ENHRY, CDR2 SYGVKD. The CDR3 consists of 17 residues. The CDR3 is CAISEELGLAVTDTQYF. CDR3 sequence (DNA): TGTGCCATCAGTGAGGAGTTGGGTCTAGCGGTCACAGATACGCAGTATTTT.

This rearrangement joins TRBV11-3 to TRBJ2-7, with 7 positions matching TRBD1. V dropped 1 base and J dropped 4; count of bases not matched to a gene: 1. Germline assignment: CDR1 SGHNT and CDR2 YENEEA. CDR3 length: 13 amino acids. The CDR3 nucleotides are TGTGCCAGCAGCTTAGGCAGGGGGTACGAGCAGTACTTC. Translation gives CASSLGRGYEQYF.

V is TRBV10-3 and J is TRBJ1-6; 9 nucleotides agree with TRBD1. The germline V gene has CDR1 ENHRY and CDR2 SYGVKD. J gave up 8 bases and V 5 bases, and 4 bases lay outside the gene matches. The CDR3 loop spans 14 amino acids. Here the CDR3 DNA reads TGTGCCATCAGTCCGGGACAGGGTGATTCACCCCTCCACTTT. Residues: CAISPGQGDSPLHF.